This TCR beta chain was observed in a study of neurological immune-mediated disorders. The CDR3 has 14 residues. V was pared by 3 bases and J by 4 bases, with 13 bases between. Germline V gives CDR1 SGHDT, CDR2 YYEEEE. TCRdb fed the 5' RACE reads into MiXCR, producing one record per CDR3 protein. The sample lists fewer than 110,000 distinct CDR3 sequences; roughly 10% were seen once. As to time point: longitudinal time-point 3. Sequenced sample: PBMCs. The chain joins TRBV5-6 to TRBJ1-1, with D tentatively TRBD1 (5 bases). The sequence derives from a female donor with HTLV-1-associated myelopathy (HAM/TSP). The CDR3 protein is CASSSLGGSTEAFF. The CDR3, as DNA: TGTGCCAGCAGCTCCTTGGGGGGGAGCACTGAAGCTTTCTTT.